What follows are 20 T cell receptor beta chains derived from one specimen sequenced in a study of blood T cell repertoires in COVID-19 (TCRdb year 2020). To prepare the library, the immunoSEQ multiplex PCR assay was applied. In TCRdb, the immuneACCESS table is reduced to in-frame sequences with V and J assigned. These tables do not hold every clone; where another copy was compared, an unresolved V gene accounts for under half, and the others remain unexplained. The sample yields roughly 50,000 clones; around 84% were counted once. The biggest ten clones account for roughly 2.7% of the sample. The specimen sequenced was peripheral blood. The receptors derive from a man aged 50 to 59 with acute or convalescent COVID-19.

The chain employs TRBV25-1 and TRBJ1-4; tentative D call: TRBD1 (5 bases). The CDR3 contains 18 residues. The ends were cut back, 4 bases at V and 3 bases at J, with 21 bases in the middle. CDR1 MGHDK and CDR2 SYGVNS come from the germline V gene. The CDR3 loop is CASSVGTSKTGANEKLFF. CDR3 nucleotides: TGTGCCAGCAGTGTCGGGACTTCCAAGACGGGGGCTAATGAAAAACTGTTTTTT.

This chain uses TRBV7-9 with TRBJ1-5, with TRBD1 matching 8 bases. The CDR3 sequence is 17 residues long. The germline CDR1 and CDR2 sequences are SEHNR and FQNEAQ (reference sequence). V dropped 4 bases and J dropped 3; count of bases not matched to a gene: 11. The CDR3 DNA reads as TGTGCCAGCAGCTATGCGACAGGGGAATGGAACAATCAGCCCCAGCATTTT. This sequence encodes CASSYATGEWNNQPQHF.

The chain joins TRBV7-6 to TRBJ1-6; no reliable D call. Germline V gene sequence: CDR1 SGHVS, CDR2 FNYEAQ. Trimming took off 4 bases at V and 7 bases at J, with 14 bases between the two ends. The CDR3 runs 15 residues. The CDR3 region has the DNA TGTGCCAGCAGCTCGGGAGACGATTGGAATTCACCCCTCCACTTT. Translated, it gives CASSSGDDWNSPLHF. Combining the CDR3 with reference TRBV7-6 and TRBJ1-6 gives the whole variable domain GAGVSQSPRYKVTKRGQDVALRCDPISGHVSLYWYRQALGQGPEFLTYFNYEAQQDKSGLPNDRFSAERPEGSISTLTIQRTEQRDSAMYRCASSSGDDWNSPLHFGNGTRLTVT.

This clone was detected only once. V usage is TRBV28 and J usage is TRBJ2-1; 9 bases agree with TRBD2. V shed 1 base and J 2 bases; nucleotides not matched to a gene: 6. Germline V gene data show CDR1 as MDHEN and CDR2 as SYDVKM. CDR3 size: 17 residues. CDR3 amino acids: CASSLLGGRAAYNEQFF. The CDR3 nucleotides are TGTGCCAGCAGTTTATTGGGCGGGAGGGCCGCCTACAATGAGCAGTTCTTC.

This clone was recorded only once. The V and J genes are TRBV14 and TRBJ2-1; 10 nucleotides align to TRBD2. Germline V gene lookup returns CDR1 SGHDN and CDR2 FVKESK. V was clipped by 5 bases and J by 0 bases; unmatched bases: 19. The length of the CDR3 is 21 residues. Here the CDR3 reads CASSNRYGPGIAGGSYNEQFF. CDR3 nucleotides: TGTGCCAGCAGCAACCGCTATGGGCCGGGAATAGCGGGGGGCTCCTACAATGAGCAGTTCTTC.

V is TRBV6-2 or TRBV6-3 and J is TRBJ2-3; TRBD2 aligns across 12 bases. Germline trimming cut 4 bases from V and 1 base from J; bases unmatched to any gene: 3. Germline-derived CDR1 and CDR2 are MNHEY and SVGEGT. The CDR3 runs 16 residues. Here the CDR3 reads CASSSRLAGGTDTQYF. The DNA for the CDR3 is TGTGCCAGCAGTTCTCGACTAGCGGGGGGCACAGATACGCAGTATTTT.

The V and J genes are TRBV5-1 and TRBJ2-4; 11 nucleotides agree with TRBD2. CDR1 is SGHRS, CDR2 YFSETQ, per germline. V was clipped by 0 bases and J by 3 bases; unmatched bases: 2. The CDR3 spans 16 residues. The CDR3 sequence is CASSLGLAGGKNIQYF. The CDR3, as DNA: TGCGCCAGCAGCTTGGGCCTAGCGGGAGGCAAAAACATTCAGTACTTC.

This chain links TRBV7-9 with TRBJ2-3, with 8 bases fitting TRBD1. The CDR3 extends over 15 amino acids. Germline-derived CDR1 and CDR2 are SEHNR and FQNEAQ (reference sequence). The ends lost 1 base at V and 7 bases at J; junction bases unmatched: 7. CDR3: CASSLDGTGSNTQYF. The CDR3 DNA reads TGTGCCAGCAGCTTAGACGGGACAGGATCTAATACGCAGTATTTT.

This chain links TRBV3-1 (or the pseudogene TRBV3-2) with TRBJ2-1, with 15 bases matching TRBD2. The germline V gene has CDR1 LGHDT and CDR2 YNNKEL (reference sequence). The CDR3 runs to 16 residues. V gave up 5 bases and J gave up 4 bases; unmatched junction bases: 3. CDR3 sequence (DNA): TGTGCCAGCAGCGCCGGACTAGCGGGGGGGTACAATGAGCAGTTCTTC. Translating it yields CASSAGLAGGYNEQFF.

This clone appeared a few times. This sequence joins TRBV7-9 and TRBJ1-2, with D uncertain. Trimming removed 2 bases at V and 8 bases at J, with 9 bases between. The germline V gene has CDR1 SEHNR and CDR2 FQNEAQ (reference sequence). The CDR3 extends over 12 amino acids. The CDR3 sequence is CASSLSDEGYTF. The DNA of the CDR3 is TGTGCCAGCAGCTTAAGCGACGAAGGCTACACCTTC.

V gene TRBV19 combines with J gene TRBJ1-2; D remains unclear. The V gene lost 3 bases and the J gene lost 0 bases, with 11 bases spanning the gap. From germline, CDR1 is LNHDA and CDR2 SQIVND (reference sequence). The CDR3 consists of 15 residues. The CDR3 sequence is CASSILSETNYGYTF. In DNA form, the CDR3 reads TGTGCCAGTAGTATTCTGTCGGAGACTAACTATGGCTACACCTTC. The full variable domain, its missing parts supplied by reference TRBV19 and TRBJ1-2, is DGGITQSPKYLFRKEGQNVTLSCEQNLNHDAMYWYRQDPGQGLRLIYYSQIVNDFQKGDIAEGYSVSREKKESFPLTVTSAQKNPTAFYLCASSILSETNYGYTFGSGTRLTVV.

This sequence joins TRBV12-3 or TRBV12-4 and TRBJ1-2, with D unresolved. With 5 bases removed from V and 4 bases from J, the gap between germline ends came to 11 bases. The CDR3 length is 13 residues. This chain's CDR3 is CASSLGSAYGYTF. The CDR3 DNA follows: TGTGCCAGCAGTCTCGGGTCAGCCTATGGCTACACCTTC.

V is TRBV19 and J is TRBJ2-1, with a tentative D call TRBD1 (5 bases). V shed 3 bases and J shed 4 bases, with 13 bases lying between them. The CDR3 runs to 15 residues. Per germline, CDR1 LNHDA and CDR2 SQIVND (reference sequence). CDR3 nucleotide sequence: TGTGCCAGTAGTATTGGGCAGGGCCTTTACAATGAGCAGTTCTTC. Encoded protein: CASSIGQGLYNEQFF.

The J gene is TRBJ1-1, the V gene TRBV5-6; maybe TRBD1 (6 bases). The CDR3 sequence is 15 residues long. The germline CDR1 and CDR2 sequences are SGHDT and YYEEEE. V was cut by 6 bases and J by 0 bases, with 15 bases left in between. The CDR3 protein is CASTTTGHMNTEAFF. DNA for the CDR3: TGTGCCAGCACCACGACAGGACACATGAACACTGAAGCTTTCTTT.

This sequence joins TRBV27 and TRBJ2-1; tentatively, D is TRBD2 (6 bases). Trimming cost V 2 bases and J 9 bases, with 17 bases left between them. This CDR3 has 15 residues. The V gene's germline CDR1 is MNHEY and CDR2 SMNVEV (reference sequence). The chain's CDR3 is CASSLESPRRGEQFF. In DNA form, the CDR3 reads TGTGCCAGCAGTTTAGAGTCCCCTAGGCGGGGTGAGCAGTTCTTC.

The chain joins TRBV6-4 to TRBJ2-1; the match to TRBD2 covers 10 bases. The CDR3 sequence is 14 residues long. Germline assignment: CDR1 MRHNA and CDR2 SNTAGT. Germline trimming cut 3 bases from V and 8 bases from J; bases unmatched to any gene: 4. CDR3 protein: CASSEAGGQDEQFF. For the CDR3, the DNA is TGTGCCAGCAGTGAAGCGGGGGGGCAAGATGAGCAGTTCTTC.

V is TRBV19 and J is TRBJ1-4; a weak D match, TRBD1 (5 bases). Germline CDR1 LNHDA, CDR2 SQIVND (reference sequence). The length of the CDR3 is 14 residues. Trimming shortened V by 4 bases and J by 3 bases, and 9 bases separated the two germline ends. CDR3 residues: CASSTTDPNEKLFF. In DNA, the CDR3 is TGTGCCAGTAGTACGACAGATCCTAATGAAAAACTGTTTTTT.

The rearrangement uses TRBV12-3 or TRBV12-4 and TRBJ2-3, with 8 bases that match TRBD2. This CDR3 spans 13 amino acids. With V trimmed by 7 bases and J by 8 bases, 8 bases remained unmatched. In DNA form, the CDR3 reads TGTGCCAGCAAGGTCTCCGGGGGGGGTACGCAGTATTTT. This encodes CASKVSGGGTQYF.

The CDR3 region is CASSDSSGNTIYF. In DNA form, the CDR3 reads TGTGCCAGCAGTGACAGCTCTGGAAACACCATATATTTT. The chain links TRBV7-3 to TRBJ1-3, with D possibly TRBD1 on 5 matching bases. V lost 6 bases and J 0 bases, leaving 6 bases between the germline ends. Germline CDR1 reads SGHTA; CDR2 reads FQGTGA. The CDR3 contains 13 residues.

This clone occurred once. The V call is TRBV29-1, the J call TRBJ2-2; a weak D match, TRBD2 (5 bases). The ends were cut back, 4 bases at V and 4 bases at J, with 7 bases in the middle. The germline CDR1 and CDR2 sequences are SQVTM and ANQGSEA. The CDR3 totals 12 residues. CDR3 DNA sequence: TGCAGCGTTGTTCGGGGCACCGGGGAGCTGTTTTTT. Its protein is CSVVRGTGELFF.